This TCR beta chain was sequenced for a study of blood T cell repertoires in COVID-19. Study background: Italy, Spain and the United States were the sources of the convalescent and acute COVID-19 samples. T cells, B-cell-depleted T cells, or PBMCs supplied cDNA or gDNA.

Authors' data handling: Counts of nucleated cells, estimated from reference gene primer amplification, were obtained. The data were produced by immunoSEQ multiplex PCR, yet TCRdb's version contains in-frame clones alone and is incomplete. The V and J calls and the clone size are those of that table, but D and trimming were determined from the DNA. The data hold 95,000 to 150,000 clones, with 70% to 90% observed a single time. The V gene's germline CDR1 is SGHVS and CDR2 FQNEAQ. With 0 bases removed from V and 9 bases from J, the gap between germline ends came to 15 bases. The CDR3 loop spans 15 amino acids.

The sample comprised peripheral blood. The receptor comes from a man in his sixties with acute or convalescent COVID-19. This rearrangement joins TRBV7-8 to TRBJ1-5; D may be TRBD1 (6 bases). The CDR3 bases are TGTGCCAGCAGCTTAGCGGGACAAGTCGTCGCGCCCCAGCATTTT. Translation: CASSLAGQVVAPQHF.